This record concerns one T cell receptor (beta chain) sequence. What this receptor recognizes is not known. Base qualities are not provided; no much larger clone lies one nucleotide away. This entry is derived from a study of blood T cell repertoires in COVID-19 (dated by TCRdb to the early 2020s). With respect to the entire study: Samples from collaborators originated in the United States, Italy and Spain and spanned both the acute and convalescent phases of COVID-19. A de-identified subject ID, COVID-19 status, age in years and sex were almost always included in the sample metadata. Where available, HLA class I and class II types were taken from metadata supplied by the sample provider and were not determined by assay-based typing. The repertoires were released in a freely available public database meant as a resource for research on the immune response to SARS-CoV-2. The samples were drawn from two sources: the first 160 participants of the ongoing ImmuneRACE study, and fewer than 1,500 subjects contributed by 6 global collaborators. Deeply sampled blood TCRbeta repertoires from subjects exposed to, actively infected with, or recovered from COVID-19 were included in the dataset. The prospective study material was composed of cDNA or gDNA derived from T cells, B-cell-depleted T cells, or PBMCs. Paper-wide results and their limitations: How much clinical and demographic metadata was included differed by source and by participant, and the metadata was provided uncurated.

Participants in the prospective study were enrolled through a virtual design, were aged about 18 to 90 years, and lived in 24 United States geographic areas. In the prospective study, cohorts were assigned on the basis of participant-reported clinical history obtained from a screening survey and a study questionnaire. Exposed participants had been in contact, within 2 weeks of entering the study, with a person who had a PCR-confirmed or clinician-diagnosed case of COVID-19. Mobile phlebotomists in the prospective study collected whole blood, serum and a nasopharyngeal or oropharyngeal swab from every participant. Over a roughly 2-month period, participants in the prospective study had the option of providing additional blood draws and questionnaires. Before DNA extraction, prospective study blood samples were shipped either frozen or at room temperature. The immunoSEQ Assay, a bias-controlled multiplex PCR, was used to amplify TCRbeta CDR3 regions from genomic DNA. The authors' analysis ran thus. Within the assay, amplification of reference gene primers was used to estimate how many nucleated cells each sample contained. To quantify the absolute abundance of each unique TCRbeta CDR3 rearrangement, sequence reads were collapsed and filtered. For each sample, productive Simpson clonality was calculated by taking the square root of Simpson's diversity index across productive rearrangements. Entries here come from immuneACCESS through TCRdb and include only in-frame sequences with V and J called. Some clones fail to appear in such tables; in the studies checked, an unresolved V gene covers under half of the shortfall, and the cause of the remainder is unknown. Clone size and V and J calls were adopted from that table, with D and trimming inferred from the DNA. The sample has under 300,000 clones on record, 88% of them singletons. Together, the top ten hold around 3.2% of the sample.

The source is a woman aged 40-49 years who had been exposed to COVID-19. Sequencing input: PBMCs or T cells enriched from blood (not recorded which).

The CDR3 reads CATRGGGTYTGELFF. The DNA sequence is as follows: TGTGCCACCAGGGGAGGGGGGACCTACACCGGGGAGCTGTTTTTT. Rearrangement joined TRBV24-1 to TRBJ2-2, and perhaps TRBD2 as D gene, on 7 matching bases. The CDR3 covers 15 residues, taking in both the cysteine and the phenylalanine. Only CDR3 DNA remains: 45 bases, in frame from the first base. V is reduced by 7 bases and J by 3 bases, leaving a spacing of 14 bases between them. Sequences KGHDR (CDR1) and SFDVKD (CDR2) are obtained from the germline V gene.